A single sample is the source of the 9 T cell receptor beta chains below, sequenced in a study of shared clonotypes between healthy human individuals. The table came from immunoSEQ multiplex PCR; TCRdb's copy has only in-frame clones and leaves some out. This sample has fewer than 600,000 clones; around 79% occur once, and the top ten carry roughly an eighth. Input material: PBMCs. The receptor set was obtained from a woman aged 40 to 49 in good health. Some clones in this sample may be carry-over from other donors' samples.

The chain links TRBV18 to TRBJ1-2; TRBD1 agrees at 12 bases. V was pared by 0 bases and J by 2 bases, with 1 base of the junction left unmatched. The CDR3 covers 16 residues. CDR1 and CDR2 (germline): KGHSH, LQKENI. CDR3 sequence: CASSPPGQGANYGYTF. The DNA for the CDR3 is TGTGCCAGCTCACCACCGGGACAGGGGGCAAACTATGGCTACACCTTC.

The sample holds many counts of this clone. The genes are TRBV15 and TRBJ2-1; TRBD1 aligns across 9 bases. Germline V lookup: CDR1 LNHNV, CDR2 YYDKDF (reference sequence). CDR3 length: 15 residues. The trim removed 5 bases at V and 6 bases at J, leaving 8 bases unmatched. The CDR3 DNA is TGTGCCACCAGCCCCCAGACAGGGGGGAGCAATGAGCAGTTCTTC. This sequence encodes CATSPQTGGSNEQFF.

Details on this clone: This sample also contains other DNA sequences that code for the same CDR3. J is TRBJ1-2 and V is TRBV6-5; no reliable D call. From germline, CDR1 is MNHEY and CDR2 SVGAGI. This CDR3 has 13 amino acids. Trimming pared 6 bases from V and 3 bases from J, leaving 11 bases between. CDR3 amino acids: CASRPDGDYGYTF. CDR3 nucleotides: TGTGCCAGCAGACCAGACGGTGACTATGGCTACACCTTC.

The chain employs TRBV7-9 and TRBJ1-1; 9 positions match TRBD1. This CDR3 has 14 residues. Trimming cost V 5 bases and J 4 bases; bases outside gene matches: 5. CDR1 SEHNR and CDR2 FQNEAQ come from the germline V gene (reference sequence). The CDR3 nucleotides read TGTGCCAGCAGCCCGACAGGGGGAACCACTGAAGCTTTCTTT. It codes for CASSPTGGTTEAFF.

The chain is built from TRBV7-2 and TRBJ2-5, with 12 bases lining up with TRBD2. This CDR3 region has 15 residues. CDR1 and CDR2 (germline): SGHTA, FQGNSA. V shed 5 bases and J 4 bases; nucleotides not matched to a gene: 5. CDR3 sequence (DNA): TGTGCCAGCAGCGTTGTGGGACTAGCGGGAGAGACCCAGTACTTC. Translating gives CASSVVGLAGETQYF.

The V and J genes are TRBV5-1 and TRBJ1-1, with D possibly matching TRBD1 (6 bases). The V gene lost 3 bases and the J gene lost 1 base, with 10 bases spanning the gap. The CDR3 length is 14 residues. From germline, CDR1 is SGHRS and CDR2 YFSETQ. CDR3 region: CASSWDTGNTEAFF. The CDR3, as DNA: TGCGCCAGCAGCTGGGACACGGGGAACACTGAAGCTTTCTTT.

This chain uses TRBV7-2 with TRBJ1-1; D is undetermined. The CDR3 runs to 15 residues. Germline values: CDR1 SGHTA, CDR2 FQGNSA. Trimming left V 1 base short and J 2 bases short, with 11 bases between. The CDR3 sequence is CASSLGGLANTEAFF. In DNA, the CDR3 is TGTGCCAGCAGCTTAGGAGGCCTAGCAAACACTGAAGCTTTCTTT.

This clone has just a few counts. V is TRBV2 and J is TRBJ2-2; D possibly matches TRBD1 or TRBD2 (5 bases each). CDR3 length equals 14 residues. Between the trimmed V and J ends, which lost 7 bases and 1 base, there was a span of 10 bases. Germline assignment: CDR1 SNHLY and CDR2 FYNNEI. The CDR3 sequence is CASTGDQNTGELFF. In DNA form, the CDR3 reads TGTGCCAGCACCGGGGACCAGAACACCGGGGAGCTGTTTTTT.

This rearrangement joins TRBV10-3 to TRBJ2-7, with 8 nucleotides matching TRBD1. Germline assignment: CDR1 ENHRY and CDR2 SYGVKD. V was pared by 6 bases and J by 3 bases, with 7 bases of the junction left unmatched. The CDR3 has 14 amino acids. In DNA, the CDR3 is TGTGCCATCAGCAACTTCGACAGGGGCTACGAGCAGTACTTC. It codes for CAISNFDRGYEQYF.